The T cell receptor (beta chain) described here comes from a study of Graves' ophthalmopathy and Graves' hyperthyroidism. The CDR3 is made up of 15 amino acids. V lost 7 bases to trimming and J lost 1 base; unmatched junction nucleotides: 8. The germline V gene encodes CDR1 SEHNR and CDR2 FQNEAQ (reference sequence). General study points: Blood also contained most of the expanded thyroid clonotypes above 0.001 frequency.

No progression to ophthalmopathy over 18 months defined stable hyperthyroidism. Notes on this clonotype: Its antigen is still unknown.

Beta-chain TCR CDR3 regions were amplified from RNA transcripts. HTBI-primed RT-PCR formed the first round, and a multiplex PCR formed the second. Via MiXCR, TCRdb re-called the multiplex PCR reads, giving one row per CDR3 protein. There are about 25,000 distinct CDR3 sequences in the sample; about 44% occur only once, and under 8.5% lies in the top ten. This chain uses TRBV7-9 with TRBJ2-3, with 7 positions matching TRBD2. The receptor comes from an adult woman with stable Graves' hyperthyroidism. Sequenced input: peripheral blood. The CDR3 sequence is CASNLAEEGTDTQYF. The DNA for the CDR3 is TGTGCCAGCAACCTAGCGGAGGAGGGCACAGATACGCAGTATTTT.